The sequence of this T cell receptor (beta chain) was determined in a study of T cells in Graves' hyperthyroidism and ophthalmopathy. Study-wide background: At the time of initial diagnosis and before any treatment, peripheral blood was collected. Findings and caveats of the study: A model using 13 V-J features told ophthalmopathy apart from stable hyperthyroidism.

This clonotype has ten or more counts. Its antigen is as yet unknown. Template material for amplifying TCR beta CDR3 regions consisted of RNA transcripts. HTBI primers were the set used in a first-round RT-PCR of the TCR CDR3. One entry per CDR3 protein, called by TCRdb with MiXCR from the multiplex PCR reads. This table holds some 760,000 distinct CDR3 sequences, approximately 15% found once. Hyperthyroidism in the patients, aged 18 to 65, was newly diagnosed and under 2 months in duration. Orbital computed tomography and thyroid ultrasound, together with serum TRAb and thyroxine and clinical symptoms, were used for diagnoses. V lost 4 bases to trimming and J lost 3 bases, with 16 bases between them. The CDR3 loop spans 14 amino acids. Looked up from germline, CDR1 is DFQATT and CDR2 is SNEGSKA (reference sequence).

Source material: blood. The receptor was isolated from a woman aged 18 to 35 with Graves' hyperthyroidism. The chain recombines TRBV20-1 with TRBJ2-7, with D uncertain. DNA of the CDR3: TGCAGTGCTAACCACCCCGACTGGGACTACGAGCAGTACTTC. Translating gives CSANHPDWDYEQYF.